These 22 T cell receptor beta chains share one sample of origin, sequenced in a study of CXCR3-negative and CXCR3-positive naive CD8 T cells (dated by TCRdb to the late 2010s). The data were produced on a NextSeq 550. The Human TCR Profiling Kit (MiLaboratory) was used to prepare UMI-labeled 5' RACE TRB cDNA libraries. Reads reprocessed by TCRdb are summarized as one entry per CDR3 protein sequence, and DNA is absent. This sample's listing comprises thousands of distinct CDR3 sequences. The leading ten clones occupy roughly 2.2% of the sample. These receptors have no identified antigens. General findings and caveats noted by the study authors: Compared with CXCR3-negative naive cells, CXCR3-positive naive cells had TRB CDR3s with higher hydrophobicity (lower Kidera factor 4), lower energy, and higher strength and volume indices.

The sample taken for sequencing was naive CXCR3+ CD8+ T cells from blood. Per the publication, the cell subset or site label means: CD45RO-CCR7+CD27+CD95- naive CD8+ T cells expressing CXCR3 (TNR3+). These receptors all come from a human donor in good health. Some clones in this sample may be carry-over from other donors' samples.

This clonotype is deemed medium-sized by its frequency. The chain recombines TRBV29-1 with TRBJ2-2; TCRdb's D gene call, TRBD1, goes unchecked for lack of DNA. In germline, CDR1 is SQVTM, CDR2 ANQGSEA. The CDR3 totals 13 residues. CDR3: CSVGDTNTGELFF.

This clonotype is classed as medium-sized by frequency. The chain combines TRBV5-1 with TRBJ1-2. This CDR3 is 12 amino acids long. In germline, CDR1 is SGHRS, CDR2 YFSETQ. The CDR3: CASSLEGYGYTF.

This clonotype is classed as medium-sized by frequency. The rearrangement joins TRBV29-1 to TRBJ2-7; the TCRdb call, TRBD1, lacks DNA for checking. CDR1 SQVTM and CDR2 ANQGSEA come from the germline V gene. CDR3 length equals 14 residues. The CDR3 sequence: CSVEGQGEEYEQYF.

By frequency, this clonotype is medium-sized. J is TRBJ2-1 and V is TRBV20-1; there is no DNA to check the TCRdb D call of TRBD1. The CDR3 sequence is 17 residues long. CDR1 and CDR2 from the germline V gene are DFQATT and SNEGSKA (reference sequence). CDR3 sequence: CSARAVVSAGGFWEQFF.

This clonotype is labeled medium-sized based on frequency. The J gene is TRBJ2-1, the V gene TRBV7-2. This CDR3 has 15 amino acids. CDR1 and CDR2 (germline): SGHTA, FQGNSA. The CDR3 sequence: CASSYSGFSYNEQFF.

V usage is TRBV7-6 and J usage is TRBJ1-1; TCRdb names TRBD1, which stays unverified in the absence of DNA. The CDR3 sequence is 15 residues long. CDR1 is SGHVS and CDR2 is FNYEAQ in the germline V gene. The CDR3 sequence is CASSSGQPMNTEAFF.

V is TRBV4-3 and J is TRBJ2-3; TCRdb proposes TRBD1, but this gene call is untestable without DNA. Germline V gene data show CDR1 as LGHNA and CDR2 as YSLEER. This CDR3 comprises 15 residues. CDR3 residues: CASSQDHSWADTQYF.

This clonotype is identified as medium-sized from frequency. This chain links TRBV29-1 with TRBJ1-2. Germline V CDR1 and CDR2: SQVTM, ANQGSEA. The CDR3 is made up of 13 amino acids. CDR3 protein: CSVAPHSDYGYTF.

The chain joins TRBV11-1 to TRBJ1-3; the TRBD1 assignment by TCRdb is unverifiable without DNA. From germline, CDR1 is SGHAT and CDR2 FQDESV (reference sequence). CDR3 length equals 15 residues. CDR3: CASTSLRQGRNTIYF.

Measured by frequency, this clonotype is medium-sized. The chain links TRBV29-1 to TRBJ1-2; there is no DNA to check the TCRdb D call of TRBD1. The CDR3 covers 16 residues. CDR1 and CDR2 (germline): SQVTM, ANQGSEA. This CDR3 is CSVEDPQRGAKYGYTF.

By frequency, this clonotype registers medium-sized (0.01 to 0.1%). This rearrangement joins TRBV7-9 to TRBJ1-1. Looked up from germline, CDR1 is SEHNR and CDR2 is FQNEAQ (reference sequence). The CDR3 extends over 16 amino acids. CDR3 in amino acids: CASSLALGDFYTEAFF.

This clonotype is called medium-sized (0.01 to 0.1%) based on its frequency. This chain joins TRBV2 and TRBJ2-1. The CDR3 runs to 11 residues. Germline V gives CDR1 SNHLY, CDR2 FYNNEI. This CDR3 reads CASSETREQFF.

J is TRBJ2-7 and V is TRBV7-6; TCRdb picks TRBD2, but there is no DNA to check that call. The germline V gene encodes CDR1 SGHVS and CDR2 FNYEAQ. The length of the CDR3 is 13 residues. The CDR3 here is CASSLTAGNEQYF.

The chain is built from TRBV4-3 and TRBJ2-3; TCRdb outputs TRBD2, but without DNA this stays unchecked. CDR1 is LGHNA and CDR2 is YSLEER in the germline V gene. CDR3 size: 15 residues. The chain's CDR3 is CASSPLAGGTDTQYF.

Judged by frequency, this clonotype is medium-sized. The chain uses TRBV27 and TRBJ1-1; TCRdb's D call, TRBD1, is unchecked because there is no DNA. CDR1 is MNHEY, CDR2 SMNVEV, per germline (reference sequence). The CDR3 covers 14 residues. The CDR3 loop is CASSLRGLNTEAFF.

By frequency, this clonotype is medium-sized. The gene calls are TRBV29-1 and TRBJ2-1. The germline V gene has CDR1 SQVTM and CDR2 ANQGSEA. The CDR3 runs to 12 residues. The CDR3 is CSVASSYNEQFF.

Measured by frequency, this clonotype is medium-sized. This chain connects TRBV10-3 to TRBJ2-1. Germline V gives CDR1 ENHRY, CDR2 SYGVKD. The CDR3 runs to 15 residues. Here the CDR3 reads CAISEEAVMYNEQFF.

This clonotype ranks as medium-sized in terms of frequency. This chain uses TRBV15 with TRBJ2-4; there is no DNA to check the TCRdb D call of TRBD2. Germline CDR1 and CDR2: LNHNV and YYDKDF (reference sequence). The CDR3 extends over 16 amino acids. CDR3 sequence reads: CATSRDREGRKNIQYF.

By frequency, this clonotype is medium-sized. CDR3 amino acids: CASSLGGGVNTEAFF. V is TRBV7-3 and J is TRBJ1-1; TCRdb reports TRBD1, a call that lacks DNA to check it against. This CDR3 spans 15 amino acids. Germline CDR1 and CDR2: SGHTA and FQGTGA.

The chain uses TRBV13 and TRBJ1-1; TCRdb gives TRBD1 as the D gene, but with no DNA this cannot be confirmed. The V gene's germline CDR1 is PRHDT and CDR2 FYEKMQ (reference sequence). CDR3 length: 14 residues. CDR3 loop: CASSSGTFNTEAFF.

This clonotype is called medium-sized based on its frequency. This chain's CDR3 is CASSQRVGPSTDTQYF. The chain employs TRBV14 and TRBJ2-3; TCRdb's D call of TRBD1 is untestable without DNA. The V gene's germline CDR1 is SGHDN and CDR2 FVKESK. CDR3 size: 16 residues.

Frequency places this clonotype as medium-sized. The CDR3: CASRRQVLNTEAFF. V gene TRBV12-3 or TRBV12-4 combines with J gene TRBJ1-1. This CDR3 has 14 amino acids.